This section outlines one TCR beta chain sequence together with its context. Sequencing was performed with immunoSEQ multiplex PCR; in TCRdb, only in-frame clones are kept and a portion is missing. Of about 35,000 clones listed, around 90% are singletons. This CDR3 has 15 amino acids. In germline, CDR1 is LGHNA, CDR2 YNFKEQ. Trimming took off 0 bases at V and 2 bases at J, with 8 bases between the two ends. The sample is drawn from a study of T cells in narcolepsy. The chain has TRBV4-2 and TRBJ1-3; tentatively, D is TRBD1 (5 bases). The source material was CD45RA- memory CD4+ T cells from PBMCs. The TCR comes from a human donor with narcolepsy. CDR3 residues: CASSQDRGAGNTIYF. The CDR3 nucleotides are TGTGCCAGCAGCCAAGATAGGGGTGCTGGAAACACCATATATTTT.